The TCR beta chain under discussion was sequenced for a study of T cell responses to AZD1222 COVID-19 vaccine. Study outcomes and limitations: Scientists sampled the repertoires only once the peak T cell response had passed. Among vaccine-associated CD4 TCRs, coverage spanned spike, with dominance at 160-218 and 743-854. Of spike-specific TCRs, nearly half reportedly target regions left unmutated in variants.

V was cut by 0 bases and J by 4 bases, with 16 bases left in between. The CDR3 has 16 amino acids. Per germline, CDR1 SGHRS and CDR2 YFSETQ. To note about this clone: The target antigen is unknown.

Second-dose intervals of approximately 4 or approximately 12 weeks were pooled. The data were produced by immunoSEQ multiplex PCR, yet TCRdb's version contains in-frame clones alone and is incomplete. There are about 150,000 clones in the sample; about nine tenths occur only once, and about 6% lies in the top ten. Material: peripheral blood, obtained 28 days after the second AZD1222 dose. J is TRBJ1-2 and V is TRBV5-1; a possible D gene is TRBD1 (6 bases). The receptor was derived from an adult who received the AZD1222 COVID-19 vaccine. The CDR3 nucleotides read TGCGCCAGCAGCTTGGGCCAAGCCGGGGGGGCCTATGGCTACACCTTC. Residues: CASSLGQAGGAYGYTF.